This TCR beta chain is from a study of T cells after yellow fever vaccination. Findings and limits, study-wide: There was a possibility that FACS-sorted repertoires contained abundant clonotypes contaminating from the bulk population. A minor fraction of clonotypes spanned both CD4 and CD8 compartments.

In TCRdb, the 5' RACE reads were re-called with MiXCR into one record per CDR3 protein. The sample lists about 130,000 distinct CDR3 sequences; about 8.2% were seen once. A word on this clonotype: Its specificity is not known.

The sequence was collected from a man aged 18 to 35 who received the YFV17D yellow fever vaccine. This specimen was CD8+ T cells sorted from PBMCs, taken on the day of the yellow fever booster vaccination.

CDR3 amino acids: CASSGGGYNEQFF. The DNA of the CDR3 is TGTGCCAGCAGCGGGGGGGGTTACAATGAGCAGTTCTTC. The chain couples TRBV9 to TRBJ2-1, with 7 bases identical to TRBD2. CDR1 is SGDLS and CDR2 is YYNGEE in the germline V gene. Trimming took 3 bases from V and 4 from J; bases not matched to a gene: 1. The CDR3 extends over 13 amino acids.